This T cell receptor beta chain was captured in a study of blood T cell repertoires in COVID-19. CDR1 is MNHNY and CDR2 is SVGAGI in the germline V gene (reference sequence). Trimming removed 2 bases from V and 10 bases from J; junction bases left unmatched: 6. The CDR3 contains 16 residues. Method: immunoSEQ multiplex PCR; TCRdb's copy keeps in-frame clones and lacks some. The sample holds roughly 200,000 clones; roughly 75% are singletons and the top ten take about 7%. The chain joins TRBV6-6 to TRBJ1-6; TRBD1 aligns across 12 bases. The sample comprised peripheral blood. The source is a man aged 70-80 years with active or convalescent COVID-19. The CDR3 DNA follows: TGTGCCAGCAGTTACCCGGGACAGGGGGCTGGATCACCCCTCCACTTT. Encoded protein: CASSYPGQGAGSPLHF.